These T cell receptor beta chains were read from a single sample in a study of blood T cell repertoires in COVID-19. Repertoires were generated with immunoSEQ multiplex PCR, while TCRdb's copy carries only in-frame clones and drops some. The sample lists about 330,000 clones, less than 90% occurring once. Sequencing used PBMCs or T cells enriched from blood (not recorded which). The receptors stem from a young woman who had recovered from COVID-19. Each CDR3 is given with its conserved first and last residue. Fields, in order: V gene, J gene, D gene, clone size, CDR3 DNA, CDR3 protein. The D gene is left open where the match is weak. Size is omitted from some rows. Given values are once, few, many or a class for expanded clones.

>TRBV6-4|TRBJ2-3|TRBD2|NA
TGTGCCAGCAGTCTAACTAGCGGGGGGTCCGGAGTCCCAGATACGCAGTATTTT
CASSLTSGGSGVPDTQYF
>TRBV7-9|TRBJ1-2|TRBD1|few
TGTGCCAGCAGCTCGCCGACAGGGACGGGATATGGCTACACCTTC
CASSSPTGTGYGYTF
>TRBV28|TRBJ1-1|TRBD1|NA
TGTGCCAGCAGTGAAATTACAGGGGATGACACTGAAGCTTTCTTT
CASSEITGDDTEAFF
>TRBV4-3|TRBJ1-1|TRBD1|NA
TGCGCCAGCAGCCAAGATGGGGACAGATGGGGGACTGAAGCTTTCTTT
CASSQDGDRWGTEAFF
>TRBV18|TRBJ1-3|NA|NA
TGTGCCAGCTCACCCCAGGGGCTTGCTGGAAACACCATATATTTT
CASSPQGLAGNTIYF
>TRBV9|TRBJ1-3|NA|NA
TGTGCCAGCAGCCCTCAGGGTAATTCTGGAAACACCATATATTTT
CASSPQGNSGNTIYF
>TRBV4-3|TRBJ1-5|TRBD1|NA
TGCGCCAGCAGCCAAGATTGGACAGGACGCAATCAGCCCCAGCATTTT
CASSQDWTGRNQPQHF
>TRBV5-1|TRBJ2-7|TRBD2|NA
TGCGCCAGCAGCTTGGCTAGCGGGGGGGCCGAGCAGTACTTC
CASSLASGGAEQYF
>TRBV19|TRBJ2-5|TRBD1|NA
TGTGCCAGTACCTGGGACAGGAGACGGGAGACCCAGTACTTC
CASTWDRRRETQYF
>TRBV3-1/TRBV3-2|TRBJ2-7|NA|NA
TGTGCCAGCAGCCAAGATCCGGGTATGGGCTCCTACGAGCAGTACTTC
CASSQDPGMGSYEQYF
>TRBV12-2|TRBJ2-5|NA|NA
TGTGCAAGTCGCTTAGCGGAACTAGCGGGGGGGCTGGCAGTTGAGACCCAGTACTTC
CASRLAELAGGLAVETQYF
>TRBV5-1|TRBJ1-1|NA|NA
TGCGCCAGCAGCTTCTTCCACACCTTTGCCACTGAAGCTTTCTTT
CASSFFHTFATEAFF
>TRBV6-6|TRBJ2-5|TRBD1|NA
TGTGCCAGCAGTATCCTCAGGGGGTCCCAAGAGACCCAGTACTTC
CASSILRGSQETQYF
>TRBV28|TRBJ1-5|TRBD1|NA
TGTGCCAGCAGGGTAGGGACAGAAAATCAGCCCCAGCATTTT
CASRVGTENQPQHF
>TRBV27|TRBJ1-4|NA|NA
TGTGCCAGCAGTTTGATTGGAGACTCTAATGAAAAACTGTTTTTT
CASSLIGDSNEKLFF
>TRBV29-1|TRBJ1-1|NA|NA
TGCGGAATGCGGAAGAACACTGAAGCTTTCTTT
CGMRKNTEAFF
>TRBV19|TRBJ1-1|TRBD1|NA
TGTGCCAGTGGTCCGGGACAGGGTGGCACTGAAGCTTTCTTT
CASGPGQGGTEAFF
>TRBV4-3|TRBJ1-6|NA|NA
TGCGCCAGCAGCCAAGATGGGGCAGGGGTTAATTCACCCCTCCACTTT
CASSQDGAGVNSPLHF
>TRBV19|TRBJ2-3|NA|NA
TGTGCCAGTAGTATAGGAATAGGGGGGGGCGGCACAGATACGCAGTATTTT
CASSIGIGGGGTDTQYF
>TRBV2|TRBJ2-3|NA|NA
TGTGCCAGCAAATTTCAGGGGACGTCCGATACGCAGTATTTT
CASKFQGTSDTQYF
>TRBV7-2|TRBJ2-5|TRBD2|NA
TGTGCCAGCAGCTTAATCGGCGGGGGGGCGTGGGAGACCCAGTACTTC
CASSLIGGGAWETQYF
>TRBV20-1|TRBJ2-1|NA|NA
TGCAGTGCTAACCGGGGGGAGCAGTTCTTC
CSANRGEQFF